Listed below are T cell receptor beta chains from one sample, sequenced in a study of CD8 T cells in ankylosing spondylitis. Each CDR3 protein is one row after TCRdb ran MiXCR on the 5' RACE reads. The sample contains about 140,000 distinct CDR3 sequences, roughly 8.8% of which appear only once. The sample comprised synovial fluid, either unsorted or a sorted T cell fraction (not recorded which). These receptors all come from a male donor with ankylosing spondylitis. Each CDR3 is given with its conserved first and last residue. A D gene is named only where the DNA matches it firmly. Only some rows state a clone size, as once, few, many or a class for expanded clones.

D gene	V gene	J gene	clone size	CDR3 DNA	CDR3 protein
TRBD1	TRBV5-1	TRBJ2-3	-	TGCGCCAGCAGCCAAGATCCGGACAGGGCTCCAGATACGCAGTATTTT	CASSQDPDRAPDTQYF
-	TRBV20-1	TRBJ2-7	few	TGCAGTGCTCTAGGGGGCGGGAGTTACGAGCAGTACTTC	CSALGGGSYEQYF
-	TRBV7-2	TRBJ2-7	many	TGTGCCAGCAGCTTCGACAGATTCTACGAGCAGTACTTC	CASSFDRFYEQYF
TRBD2	TRBV9	TRBJ2-1	few	TGTGCCAGCAGCGTAGGAGGTAGCGGGGGCTACAATGAGCAGTTCTTC	CASSVGGSGGYNEQFF
-	TRBV4-2	TRBJ2-3	-	TGTGCCAGCAGCCATCCCGGAGCGGGAGATACGCAGTATTTT	CASSHPGAGDTQYF
-	TRBV29-1	TRBJ2-3	many	TGCAGCGTTGCCCGGGACACCTCAGATACGCAGTATTTT	CSVARDTSDTQYF
TRBD1	TRBV16	TRBJ1-1	medium-sized	TGTGCCAGCAGCCGACTAACAAGACAGGGGAGTTCCACTGAAGCTTTCTTT	CASSRLTRQGSSTEAFF
-	TRBV18	TRBJ1-1	-	TGTGCCAGCTCCCCCAACGGGTCGGATCTCAAGGGAGCTTTCTTT	CASSPNGSDLKGAFF
-	TRBV4-3	TRBJ1-5	many	TGCGCCAGCAGCCAATCAGGACGGAAGCCCCAGCATTTT	CASSQSGRKPQHF
TRBD1	TRBV7-2	TRBJ2-5	-	TGTGCCAGCACCCTAAACAGGGGGTATGAGACCCAGTACTTC	CASTLNRGYETQYF
-	TRBV20-1	TRBJ1-4	many	TGCAGTGCTAGCGAAGAGGTTAATGAAAAACTGTTTTTT	CSASEEVNEKLFF